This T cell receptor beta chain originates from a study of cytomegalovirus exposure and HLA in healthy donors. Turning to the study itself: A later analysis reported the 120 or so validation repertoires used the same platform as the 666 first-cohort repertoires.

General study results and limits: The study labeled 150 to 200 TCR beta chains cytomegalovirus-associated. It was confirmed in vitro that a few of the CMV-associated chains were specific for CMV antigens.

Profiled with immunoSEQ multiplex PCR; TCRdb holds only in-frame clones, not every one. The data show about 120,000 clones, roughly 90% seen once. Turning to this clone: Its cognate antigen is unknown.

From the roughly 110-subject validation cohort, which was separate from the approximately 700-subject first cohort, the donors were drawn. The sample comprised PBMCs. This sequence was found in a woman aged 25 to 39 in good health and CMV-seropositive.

The CDR3 region is CASSLQRQGGVADTQYF. CDR3 in DNA: TGTGCCAGCAGTTTGCAACGACAGGGCGGGGTTGCAGATACGCAGTATTTT. The chain joins TRBV28 to TRBJ2-3; TRBD1 might be the D (7 bases). CDR1 MDHEN and CDR2 SYDVKM come from the germline V gene. The CDR3 length is 17 residues. Trimming shortened V by 3 bases and J by 4 bases, and 20 bases separated the two germline ends.